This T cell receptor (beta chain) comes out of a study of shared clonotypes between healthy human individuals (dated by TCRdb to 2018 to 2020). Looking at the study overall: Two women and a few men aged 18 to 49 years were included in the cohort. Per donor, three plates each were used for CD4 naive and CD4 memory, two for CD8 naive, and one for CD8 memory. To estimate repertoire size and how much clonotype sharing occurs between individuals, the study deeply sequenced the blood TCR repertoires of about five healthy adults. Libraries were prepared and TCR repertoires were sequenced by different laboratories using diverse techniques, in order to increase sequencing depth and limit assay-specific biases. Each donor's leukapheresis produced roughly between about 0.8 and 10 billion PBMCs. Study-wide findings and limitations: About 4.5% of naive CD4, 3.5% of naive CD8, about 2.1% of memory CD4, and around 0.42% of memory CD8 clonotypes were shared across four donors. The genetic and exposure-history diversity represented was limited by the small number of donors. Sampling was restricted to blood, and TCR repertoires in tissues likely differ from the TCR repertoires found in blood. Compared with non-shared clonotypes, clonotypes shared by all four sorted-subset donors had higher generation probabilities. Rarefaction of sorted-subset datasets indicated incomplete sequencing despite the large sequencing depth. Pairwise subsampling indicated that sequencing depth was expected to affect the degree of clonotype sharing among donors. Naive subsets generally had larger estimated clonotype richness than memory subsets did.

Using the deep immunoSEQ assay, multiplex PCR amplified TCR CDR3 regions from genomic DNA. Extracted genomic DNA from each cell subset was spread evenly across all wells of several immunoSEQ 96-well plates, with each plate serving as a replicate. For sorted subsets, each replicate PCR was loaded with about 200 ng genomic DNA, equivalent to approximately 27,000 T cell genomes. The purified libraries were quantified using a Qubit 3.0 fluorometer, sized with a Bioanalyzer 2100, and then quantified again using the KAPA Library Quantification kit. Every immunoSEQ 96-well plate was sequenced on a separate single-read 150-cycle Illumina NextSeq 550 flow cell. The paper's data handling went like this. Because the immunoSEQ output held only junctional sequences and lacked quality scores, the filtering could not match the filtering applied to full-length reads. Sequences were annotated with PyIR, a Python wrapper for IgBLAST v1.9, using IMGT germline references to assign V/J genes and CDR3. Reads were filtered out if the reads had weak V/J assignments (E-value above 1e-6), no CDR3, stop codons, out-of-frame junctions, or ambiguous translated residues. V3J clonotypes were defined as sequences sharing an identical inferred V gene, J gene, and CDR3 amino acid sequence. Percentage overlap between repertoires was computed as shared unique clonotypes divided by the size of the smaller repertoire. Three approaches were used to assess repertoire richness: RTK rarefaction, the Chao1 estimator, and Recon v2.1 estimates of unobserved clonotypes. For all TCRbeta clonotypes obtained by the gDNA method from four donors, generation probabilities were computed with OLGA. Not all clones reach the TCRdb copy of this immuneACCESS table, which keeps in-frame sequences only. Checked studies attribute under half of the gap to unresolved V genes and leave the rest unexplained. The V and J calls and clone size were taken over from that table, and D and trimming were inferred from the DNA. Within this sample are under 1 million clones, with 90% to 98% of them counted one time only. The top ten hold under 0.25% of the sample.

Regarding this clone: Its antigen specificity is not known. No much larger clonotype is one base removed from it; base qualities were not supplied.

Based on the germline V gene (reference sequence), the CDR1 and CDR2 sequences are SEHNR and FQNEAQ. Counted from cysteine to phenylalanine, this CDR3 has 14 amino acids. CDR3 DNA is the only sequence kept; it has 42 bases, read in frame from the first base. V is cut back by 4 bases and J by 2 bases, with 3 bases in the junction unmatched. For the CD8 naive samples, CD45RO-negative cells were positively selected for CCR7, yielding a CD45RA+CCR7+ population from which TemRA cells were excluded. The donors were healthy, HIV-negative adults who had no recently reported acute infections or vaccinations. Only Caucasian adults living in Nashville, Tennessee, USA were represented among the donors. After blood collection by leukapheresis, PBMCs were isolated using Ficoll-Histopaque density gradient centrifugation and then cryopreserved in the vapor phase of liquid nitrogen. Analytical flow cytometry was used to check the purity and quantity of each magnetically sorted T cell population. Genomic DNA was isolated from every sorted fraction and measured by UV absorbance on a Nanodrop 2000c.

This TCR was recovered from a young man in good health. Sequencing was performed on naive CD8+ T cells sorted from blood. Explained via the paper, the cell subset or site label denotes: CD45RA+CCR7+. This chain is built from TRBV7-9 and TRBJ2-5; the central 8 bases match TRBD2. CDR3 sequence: CASSSSGLQETQYF. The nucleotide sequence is TGTGCCAGCAGCTCTAGCGGGCTTCAAGAGACCCAGTACTTC. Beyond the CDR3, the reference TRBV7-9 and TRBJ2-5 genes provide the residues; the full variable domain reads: DTGVSQNPRHKITKRGQNVTFRCDPISEHNRLYWYRQTLGQGPEFLTYFQNEAQLEKSRLLSDRFSAERPKGSFSTLEIQRTEQGDSAMYLCASSSSGLQETQYFGPGTRLLVL.